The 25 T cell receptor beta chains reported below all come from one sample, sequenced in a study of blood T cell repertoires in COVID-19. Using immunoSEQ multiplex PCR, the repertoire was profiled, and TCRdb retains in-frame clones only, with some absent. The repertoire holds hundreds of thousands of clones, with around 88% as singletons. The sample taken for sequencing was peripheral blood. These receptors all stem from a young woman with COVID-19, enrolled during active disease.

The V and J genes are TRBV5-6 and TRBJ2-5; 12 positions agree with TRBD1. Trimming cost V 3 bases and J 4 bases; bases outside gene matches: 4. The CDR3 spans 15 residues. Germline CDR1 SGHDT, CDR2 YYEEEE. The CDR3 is CASSSGTGGGETQYF. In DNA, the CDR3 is TGTGCCAGCAGCTCCGGGACAGGGGGCGGAGAGACCCAGTACTTC.

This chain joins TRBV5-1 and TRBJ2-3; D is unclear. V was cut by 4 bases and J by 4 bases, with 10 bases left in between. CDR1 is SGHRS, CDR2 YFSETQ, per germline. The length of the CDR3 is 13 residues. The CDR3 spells CASSTVSPDTQYF. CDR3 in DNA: TGCGCCAGCAGCACAGTCTCTCCAGATACGCAGTATTTT.

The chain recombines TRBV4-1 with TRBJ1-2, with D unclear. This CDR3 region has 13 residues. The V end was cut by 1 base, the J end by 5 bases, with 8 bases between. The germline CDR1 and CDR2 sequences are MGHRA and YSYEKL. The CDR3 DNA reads TGCGCCAGCAGCCAAGGGCCAAGATATGGCTACACCTTC. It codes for CASSQGPRYGYTF.

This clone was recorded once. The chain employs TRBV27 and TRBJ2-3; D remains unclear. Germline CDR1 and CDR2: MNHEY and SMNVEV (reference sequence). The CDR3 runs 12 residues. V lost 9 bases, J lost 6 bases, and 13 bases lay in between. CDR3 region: CASPLTPDTQYF. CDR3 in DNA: TGTGCCAGTCCACTTACCCCCGATACGCAGTATTTT.

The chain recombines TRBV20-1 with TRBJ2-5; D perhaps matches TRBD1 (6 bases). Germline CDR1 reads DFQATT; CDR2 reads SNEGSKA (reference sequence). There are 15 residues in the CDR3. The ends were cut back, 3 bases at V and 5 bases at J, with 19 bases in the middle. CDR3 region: CSASPGQREWETQYF. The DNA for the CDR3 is TGCAGTGCTAGTCCTGGACAGAGGGAGTGGGAGACCCAGTACTTC.

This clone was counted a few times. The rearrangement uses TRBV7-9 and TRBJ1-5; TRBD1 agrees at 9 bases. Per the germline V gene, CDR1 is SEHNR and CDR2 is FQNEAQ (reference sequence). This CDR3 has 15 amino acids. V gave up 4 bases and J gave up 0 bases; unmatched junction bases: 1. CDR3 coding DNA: TGTGCCAGCAGCTCGGACAGGGGTAGCAATCAGCCCCAGCATTTT. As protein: CASSSDRGSNQPQHF. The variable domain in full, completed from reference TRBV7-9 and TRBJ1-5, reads DTGVSQNPRHKITKRGQNVTFRCDPISEHNRLYWYRQTLGQGPEFLTYFQNEAQLEKSRLLSDRFSAERPKGSFSTLEIQRTEQGDSAMYLCASSSDRGSNQPQHFGDGTRLSIL.

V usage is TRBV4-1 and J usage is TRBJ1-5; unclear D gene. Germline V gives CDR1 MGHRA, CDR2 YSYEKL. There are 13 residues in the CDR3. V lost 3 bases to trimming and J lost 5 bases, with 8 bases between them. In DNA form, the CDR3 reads TGCGCCAGCAGCCATGGAGGAGATCAGCCCCAGCATTTT. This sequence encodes CASSHGGDQPQHF.

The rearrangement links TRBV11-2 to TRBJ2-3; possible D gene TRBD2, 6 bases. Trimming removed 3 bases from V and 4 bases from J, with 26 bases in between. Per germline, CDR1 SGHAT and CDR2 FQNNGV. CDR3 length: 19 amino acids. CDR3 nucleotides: TGTGCCAGCAGCTTCGGTGGACGGGGGTTCGAATGGGCCCCAGATACGCAGTATTTT. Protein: CASSFGGRGFEWAPDTQYF.

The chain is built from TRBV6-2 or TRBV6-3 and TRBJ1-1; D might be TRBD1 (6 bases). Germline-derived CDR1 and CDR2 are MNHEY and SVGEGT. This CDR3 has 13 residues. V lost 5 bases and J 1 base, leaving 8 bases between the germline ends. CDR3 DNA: TGTGCCAGCAGTAAGGGGGAGAACACTGAAGCTTTCTTT. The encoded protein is CASSKGENTEAFF.

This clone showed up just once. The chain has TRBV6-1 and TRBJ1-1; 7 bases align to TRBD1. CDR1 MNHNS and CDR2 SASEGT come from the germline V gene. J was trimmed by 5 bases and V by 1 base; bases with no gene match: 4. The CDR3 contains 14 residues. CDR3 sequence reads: CASSEVFRGTEAFF. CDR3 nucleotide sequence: TGTGCCAGCAGTGAAGTTTTCAGGGGGACTGAAGCTTTCTTT.

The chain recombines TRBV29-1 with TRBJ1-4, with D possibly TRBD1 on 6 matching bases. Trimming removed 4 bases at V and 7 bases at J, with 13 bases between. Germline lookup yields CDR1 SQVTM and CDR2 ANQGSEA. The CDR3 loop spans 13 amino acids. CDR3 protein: CSVAETGFEKLFF. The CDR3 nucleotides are TGCAGCGTTGCCGAAACAGGGTTTGAAAAACTGTTTTTT.

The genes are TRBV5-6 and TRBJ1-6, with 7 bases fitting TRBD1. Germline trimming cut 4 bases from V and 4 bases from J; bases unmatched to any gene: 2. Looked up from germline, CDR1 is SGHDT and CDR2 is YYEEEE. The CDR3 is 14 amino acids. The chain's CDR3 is CASSATGYNSPLHF. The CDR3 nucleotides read TGTGCCAGCAGCGCGACAGGGTATAATTCACCCCTCCACTTT.

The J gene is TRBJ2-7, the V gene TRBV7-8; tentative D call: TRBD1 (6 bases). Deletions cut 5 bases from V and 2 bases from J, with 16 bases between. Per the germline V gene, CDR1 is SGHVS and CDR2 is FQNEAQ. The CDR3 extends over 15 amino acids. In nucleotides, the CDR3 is TGTGCCAGCAGCCAAAGCGGACAGATCACCTACGAGCAGTACTTC. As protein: CASSQSGQITYEQYF.

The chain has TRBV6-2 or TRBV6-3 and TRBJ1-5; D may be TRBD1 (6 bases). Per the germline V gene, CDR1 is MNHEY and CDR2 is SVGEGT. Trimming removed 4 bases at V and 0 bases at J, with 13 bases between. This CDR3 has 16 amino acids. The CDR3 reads CASSFPTGVSNQPQHF. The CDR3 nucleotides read TGTGCCAGCAGTTTCCCGACAGGAGTTAGCAATCAGCCCCAGCATTTT.

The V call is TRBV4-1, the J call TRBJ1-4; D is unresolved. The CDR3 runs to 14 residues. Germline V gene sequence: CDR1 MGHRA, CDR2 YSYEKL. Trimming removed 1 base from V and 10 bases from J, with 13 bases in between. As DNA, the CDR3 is TGCGCCAGCAGCCAAGTTATTCGGGTCGGAAAACTGTTTTTT. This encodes CASSQVIRVGKLFF.

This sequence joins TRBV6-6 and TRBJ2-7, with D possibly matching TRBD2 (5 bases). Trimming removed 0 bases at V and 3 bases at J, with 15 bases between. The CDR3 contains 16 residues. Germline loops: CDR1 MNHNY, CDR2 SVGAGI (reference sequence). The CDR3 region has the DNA TGTGCCAGCAGTTACTCGGGCGGGCGGGTGCACTACGAGCAGTACGTC. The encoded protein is CASSYSGGRVHYEQYV.

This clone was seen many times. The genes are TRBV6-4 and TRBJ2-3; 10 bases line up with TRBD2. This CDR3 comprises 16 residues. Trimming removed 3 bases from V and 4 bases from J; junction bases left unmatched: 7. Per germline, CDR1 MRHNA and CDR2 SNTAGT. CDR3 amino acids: CASSDESGGASDTQYF. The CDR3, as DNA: TGTGCCAGCAGTGATGAGAGCGGGGGGGCGTCAGATACGCAGTATTTT.

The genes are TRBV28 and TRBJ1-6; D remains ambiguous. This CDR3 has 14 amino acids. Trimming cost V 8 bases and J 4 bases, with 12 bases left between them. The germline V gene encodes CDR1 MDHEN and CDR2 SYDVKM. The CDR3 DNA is TGTGCCAGCTTCGGCAGCGCATATAATTCACCCCTCCACTTT. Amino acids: CASFGSAYNSPLHF.

The CDR3 bases are TGTGCCAGCAGCTTGGCCGTACAGGCGGGAACAGATACGCAGTATTTT. It encodes CASSLAVQAGTDTQYF. The chain is built from TRBV5-5 and TRBJ2-3, with TRBD2 as a possible D gene (6 bases). V lost 0 bases, J lost 3 bases, and 14 bases lay in between. This CDR3 is 16 amino acids long. The germline V gene has CDR1 SGHKS and CDR2 YYEKEE (reference sequence).

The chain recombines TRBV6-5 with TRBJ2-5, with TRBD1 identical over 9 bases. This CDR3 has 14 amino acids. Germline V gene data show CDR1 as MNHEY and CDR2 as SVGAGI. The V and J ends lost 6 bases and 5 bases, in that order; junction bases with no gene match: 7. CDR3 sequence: CASRTTGGGETQYF. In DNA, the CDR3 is TGTGCCAGCAGAACCACAGGGGGCGGGGAGACCCAGTACTTC.

CDR3 residues: CASSHSYGYTF. The CDR3 region has the DNA TGTGCCAGCAGCCACAGCTATGGCTACACCTTC. The chain carries TRBV7-9 and TRBJ1-2; no clear D. V shed 5 bases and J shed 4 bases, with 5 bases lying between them. The germline CDR1 and CDR2 sequences are SEHNR and FQNEAQ (reference sequence). CDR3 length equals 11 residues.

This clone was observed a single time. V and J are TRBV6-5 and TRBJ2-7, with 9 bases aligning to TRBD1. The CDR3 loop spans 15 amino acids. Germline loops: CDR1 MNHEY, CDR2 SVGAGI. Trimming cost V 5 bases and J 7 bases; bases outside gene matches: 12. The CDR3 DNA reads TGTGCCAGCAGTCCGGGACAGGGCGTTCTTAGAGAGCAGTACGTC. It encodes CASSPGQGVLREQYV.

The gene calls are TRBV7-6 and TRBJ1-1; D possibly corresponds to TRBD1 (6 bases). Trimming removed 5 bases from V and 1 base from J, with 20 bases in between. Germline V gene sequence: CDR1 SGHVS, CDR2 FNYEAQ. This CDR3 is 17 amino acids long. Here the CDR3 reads CASSHQHGGAPNTEAFF. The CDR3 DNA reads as TGTGCCAGCAGCCACCAGCACGGGGGGGCACCGAACACTGAAGCTTTCTTT.

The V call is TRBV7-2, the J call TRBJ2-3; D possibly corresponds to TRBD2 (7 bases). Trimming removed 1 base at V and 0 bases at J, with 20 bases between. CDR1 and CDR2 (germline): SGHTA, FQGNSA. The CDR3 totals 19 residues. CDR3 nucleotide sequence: TGTGCCAGCAGCTTAGAGGTCCGGGGGGCAAAGTTTAGCACAGATACGCAGTATTTT. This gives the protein CASSLEVRGAKFSTDTQYF.

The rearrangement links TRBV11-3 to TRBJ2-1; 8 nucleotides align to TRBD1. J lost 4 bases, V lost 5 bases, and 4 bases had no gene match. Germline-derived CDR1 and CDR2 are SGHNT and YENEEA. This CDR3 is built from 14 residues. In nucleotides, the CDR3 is TGTGCCAGCAGCCCCGGGACAGGTTACAATGAGCAGTTCTTC. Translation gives CASSPGTGYNEQFF.